The following is a T cell receptor beta chain sequence with its context. Its antigen is not identified. The data originate from a study of blood T cells in healthy people across ages. General study points: Both higher diversity and more naive CD4+ cells marked long-lived donors when set against aged donors.

Combining a sample-barcoded 5' primer with a J-beta primer mix, a second PCR ran for about 7 to 11 cycles. MiXCR, run by TCRdb on the 5' RACE reads, gives a single entry per CDR3 protein. The table lists around 870,000 distinct CDR3 sequences, around 30% of them singletons. The CDR3 is 14 amino acids. CDR1 is MNHEY and CDR2 is SVGAGI in the germline V gene. V shed 2 bases and J shed 1 base, with 9 bases lying between them. Sequenced sample: blood. This TCR was sampled from an elderly woman in good health. V and J are TRBV6-5 and TRBJ2-7; the D gene is possibly TRBD2 (5 bases). The CDR3 region is CASSYDGVSYEQYF. CDR3 in DNA: TGTGCCAGCAGTTACGACGGGGTTTCCTACGAGCAGTACTTC.